This TCR beta chain came from a study of shared clonotypes between healthy human individuals. Broader study findings: Naive CD4 clonotypes were shared across a few donors at 4.5% to 6%. Clonotype sharing levels among donors were expected to vary with sequencing depth.

The length of the CDR3 is 12 residues. The J segment lost 5 bases and the V segment lost 7 bases, leaving 7 bases of the junction unmatched. Germline V gene lookup returns CDR1 GTSNPN and CDR2 SVGIG (reference sequence). With respect to this clone: Its target is unknown.

The deep-level immunoSEQ assay was used. Source study methods: ImmunoSEQ gave junction-only sequences without quality scores, so filtering differed. Measured with immunoSEQ multiplex PCR; TCRdb has only the in-frame clones, and not every one. The V and J calls and the clone size are those of that table, but D and trimming were determined from the DNA. The profile shows about 960,000 clones, about three quarters of them singletons. Sequencing used memory CD4+ T cells sorted from blood. Specified subset: CD45RA-negative fraction. The V call is TRBV30, the J call TRBJ2-7; 8 bases map to TRBD2. The TCR sequence derives from a man aged 18 to 30 in good health. The CDR3 here is CASRLAFDEQYF. The CDR3 DNA is TGTGCCTCGAGACTAGCGTTCGACGAGCAGTACTTC.